These 18 T cell receptor beta chains came from one sample sequenced in a study of beta chain features in type 1 diabetes. The whole isolated RNA underwent reverse transcription, so sequencing captured expressed TCRB transcripts. Clones were read by immunoSEQ multiplex PCR, and TCRdb kept only the in-frame ones, dropping some. The sample consists of 120,000 to 150,000 clones, more than 10% of them appearing once. Study results and caveats: TCRB CDR3s from Type 1 diabetes patients were moderately but significantly shorter in all four CD4+ subsets.

Their antigens remain unidentified. Sequencing input: central memory CD4+ T cells from blood. The receptor set was obtained from a man aged 18 to 30 with type 1 diabetes.

This clone has ten or more counts. This sequence joins TRBV29-1 and TRBJ2-3, with D perhaps assigned TRBD1 or TRBD2 (7 bases each). V was pared by 8 bases and J by 5 bases, with 17 bases between. Germline CDR1 is SQVTM and CDR2 is ANQGSEA. The CDR3 totals 13 residues. CDR3 sequence reads: CSSQGGGQDTQYF. CDR3 nucleotides: TGCAGCTCTCAGGGGGGAGGGCAAGATACGCAGTATTTT.

The table lists this clone with a few counts. This rearrangement joins TRBV7-9 to TRBJ1-5; TRBD1 matches at 7 bases. The CDR3 runs 19 residues. Trimming removed 0 bases from V and 5 bases from J; junction bases left unmatched: 16. CDR1 is SEHNR and CDR2 is FQNEAQ in the germline V gene (reference sequence). CDR3 protein: CASSLAATGSTLDDQPQHF. For the CDR3, the DNA is TGTGCCAGCAGCTTAGCGGCGACAGGGTCAACCTTGGACGATCAGCCCCAGCATTTT.

The chain couples TRBV30 to TRBJ1-5; 8 bases line up with TRBD1. With 0 bases clipped from V and 6 bases from J, the junction kept 7 bases outside the gene matches. Germline lookup yields CDR1 GTSNPN and CDR2 SVGIG (reference sequence). The CDR3 extends over 15 amino acids. The DNA for the CDR3 is TGTGCCTGGAGTGTAAGGCAGGGGGCTTCTCAGCCCCAGCATTTT. Protein: CAWSVRQGASQPQHF.

The chain employs TRBV28 and TRBJ2-5; 8 nucleotides match TRBD1. The CDR3 totals 15 residues. Germline trimming cut 6 bases from V and 1 base from J; bases unmatched to any gene: 7. Germline-derived CDR1 and CDR2 are MDHEN and SYDVKM. CDR3 coding DNA: TGTGCCAGCAGGGGCCGGGACAGGTTCCAAGAGACCCAGTACTTC. Translating gives CASRGRDRFQETQYF.

This clone was observed a few times. The chain combines TRBV7-9 with TRBJ2-3; 10 nucleotides match TRBD2. CDR1 SEHNR and CDR2 FQNEAQ come from the germline V gene (reference sequence). V was pared by 1 base and J by 3 bases, with 4 bases of the junction left unmatched. The CDR3 contains 16 residues. The chain's CDR3 is CASSLVISGRTDTQYF. The DNA for the CDR3 is TGTGCCAGCAGCTTAGTGATTAGCGGGAGGACAGATACGCAGTATTTT. Looking up the rest from reference TRBV7-9 and TRBJ2-3 gives the full variable domain: DTGVSQNPRHKITKRGQNVTFRCDPISEHNRLYWYRQTLGQGPEFLTYFQNEAQLEKSRLLSDRFSAERPKGSFSTLEIQRTEQGDSAMYLCASSLVISGRTDTQYFGPGTRLTVL.

In this sample, this clone turned up many times. The J gene is TRBJ2-7, the V gene TRBV6-5; D ambiguous. This CDR3 is 12 amino acids long. Germline loops: CDR1 MNHEY, CDR2 SVGAGI. V lost 4 bases to trimming and J lost 6 bases, with 10 bases between them. CDR3 region: CASSSLISEQYF. The CDR3 region has the DNA TGTGCCAGCAGTTCCCTGATCTCCGAGCAGTACTTC.

The V gene is TRBV30, the J gene TRBJ1-1; 7 bases line up with TRBD1. Germline CDR1 GTSNPN, CDR2 SVGIG (reference sequence). Losses at the gene ends were 0 bases for V and 4 bases for J; bases not matched to a gene: 5. This CDR3 has 14 residues. The CDR3 DNA is TGTGCCTGGAGTGTTGGGACAGTAGTCACTGAAGCTTTCTTT. Protein sequence: CAWSVGTVVTEAFF.

The sample holds a few counts of this clone. The chain combines TRBV14 with TRBJ1-1; D remains unclear. V gave up 3 bases and J gave up 3 bases, with 11 bases separating them. CDR3 size: 14 residues. CDR1 and CDR2 (germline): SGHDN, FVKESK. The CDR3 protein is CASSQGRLYTEAFF. CDR3 bases: TGTGCCAGCAGCCAGGGCAGGTTGTACACTGAAGCTTTCTTT.

V and J are TRBV2 and TRBJ1-6; D gene uncertain. Looked up from germline, CDR1 is SNHLY and CDR2 is FYNNEI. The V and J ends lost 6 bases and 8 bases respectively, with 14 bases between them. The CDR3 has 14 amino acids. In DNA form, the CDR3 reads TGTGCCAGCAGCCCCGCAAGGTTGGATTCACCCCTCCACTTT. Its protein is CASSPARLDSPLHF.

This clone was seen a handful of times. V and J are TRBV7-8 and TRBJ1-1; a weak D match, TRBD1 (6 bases). Germline V gene lookup returns CDR1 SGHVS and CDR2 FQNEAQ. The V end lost 5 bases, the J end lost 3 bases, and 10 bases lay between the germline ends. This CDR3 has 13 amino acids. The CDR3 sequence: CASSAWTDTEAFF. As DNA, the CDR3 is TGTGCCAGCAGCGCCTGGACAGACACTGAAGCTTTCTTT.

Remarks on this clone: Other DNA sequences within the sample encode an identical CDR3. The chain combines TRBV5-4 with TRBJ2-3; D is unresolved. The germline V gene has CDR1 SGHNT and CDR2 YYREEE (reference sequence). Trimming took 1 base from V and 6 from J, leaving 6 bases between them. This CDR3 has 12 amino acids. CDR3 DNA: TGTGCCAGCAGCTTGAGAGCGGATACGCAGTATTTT. Its protein product is CASSLRADTQYF.

There are a few counts of this clone. The V gene is TRBV6-5, the J gene TRBJ1-1; D is uncertain. The length of the CDR3 is 12 residues. V lost 10 bases, J lost 1 base, and 10 bases lay in between. The germline V gene encodes CDR1 MNHEY and CDR2 SVGAGI. CDR3 residues: CATQWRNTEAFF. For the CDR3, the DNA is TGTGCCACCCAATGGAGGAACACTGAAGCTTTCTTT.

The chain is built from TRBV6-5 and TRBJ2-3, with 9 nucleotides matching TRBD2. Looked up from germline, CDR1 is MNHEY and CDR2 is SVGAGI. J lost 4 bases, V lost 10 bases, and 3 bases had no gene match. This CDR3 is built from 12 residues. DNA for the CDR3: TGTGCCACTAGCGGGGAATCAGATACGCAGTATTTT. Amino acids: CATSGESDTQYF.

The chain recombines TRBV28 with TRBJ1-5; TRBD1 matches 9 bases. The CDR3 length is 15 residues. The trim removed 2 bases at V and 7 bases at J, leaving 6 bases unmatched. The V gene's germline CDR1 is MDHEN and CDR2 SYDVKM. The DNA of the CDR3 is TGTGCCAGCAGTTTACCGGGGACAGGGTACCAGCCCCAGCATTTT. It yields the protein CASSLPGTGYQPQHF.

This clone was picked up a small number of times. The chain has TRBV5-1 and TRBJ2-1, with TRBD2 identical over 9 bases. CDR1 is SGHRS, CDR2 YFSETQ, per germline. This CDR3 contains 14 residues. The junction had 10 bases not matched to a gene; V was cut back by 5 bases and J by 10 bases. The CDR3 DNA reads TGCGCCAGCAGGGGAGTAGCGGGGGCCGAGGAGCAGTTCTTC. Its protein product is CASRGVAGAEEQFF.

The chain uses TRBV29-1 and TRBJ2-1, with TRBD2 identical over 9 bases. Germline V CDR1 and CDR2: SQVTM, ANQGSEA. V lost 8 bases and J lost 9; bases outside the gene matches: 17. CDR3 length equals 15 residues. The CDR3 here is CSHPLYAGGPGEQFF. The CDR3 nucleotides are TGCAGCCACCCCCTTTACGCGGGGGGGCCGGGTGAGCAGTTCTTC.

This clone occurred a few times. The J gene is TRBJ2-2, the V gene TRBV9; D may be TRBD1 (5 bases). Germline CDR1 SGDLS, CDR2 YYNGEE. The CDR3 is made up of 14 amino acids. Trimming removed 4 bases at V and 1 base at J, with 8 bases between. CDR3 in DNA: TGTGCCAGCAGCACAGGCTGGAACACCGGGGAGCTGTTTTTT. Residues: CASSTGWNTGELFF.

The chain combines TRBV7-9 with TRBJ2-6; D may be TRBD1 (6 bases). Trimming removed 0 bases at V and 0 bases at J, with 15 bases between. Germline CDR1 is SEHNR and CDR2 is FQNEAQ (reference sequence). The CDR3 totals 19 residues. The CDR3 protein is CASSLAGWVGHSGANVLTF. CDR3 coding DNA: TGTGCCAGCAGCTTAGCAGGCTGGGTGGGACACTCTGGGGCCAACGTCCTGACTTTC.